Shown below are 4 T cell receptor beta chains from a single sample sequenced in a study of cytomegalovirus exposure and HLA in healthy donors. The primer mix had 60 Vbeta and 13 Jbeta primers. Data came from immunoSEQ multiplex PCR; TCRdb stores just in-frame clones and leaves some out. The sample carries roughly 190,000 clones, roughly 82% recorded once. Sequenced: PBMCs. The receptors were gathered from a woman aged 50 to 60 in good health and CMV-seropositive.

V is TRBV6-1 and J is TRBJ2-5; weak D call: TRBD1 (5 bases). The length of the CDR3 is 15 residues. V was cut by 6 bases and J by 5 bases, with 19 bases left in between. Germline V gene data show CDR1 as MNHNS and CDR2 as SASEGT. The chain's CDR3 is CASSLAGKFGETQYF. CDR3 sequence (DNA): TGTGCCAGCAGCCTGGCAGGGAAATTTGGGGAGACCCAGTACTTC.

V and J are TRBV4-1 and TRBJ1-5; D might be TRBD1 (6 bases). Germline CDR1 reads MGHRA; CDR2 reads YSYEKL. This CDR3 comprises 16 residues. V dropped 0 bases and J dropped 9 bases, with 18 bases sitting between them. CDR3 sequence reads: CASSQDGGLETRPQHF. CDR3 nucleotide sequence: TGCGCCAGCAGCCAAGATGGGGGCTTGGAGACTCGGCCCCAGCATTTT.

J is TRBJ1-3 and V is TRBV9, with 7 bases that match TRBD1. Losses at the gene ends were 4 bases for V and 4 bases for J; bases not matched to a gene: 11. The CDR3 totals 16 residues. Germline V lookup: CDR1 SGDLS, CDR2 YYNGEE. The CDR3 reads CASSSTGTVSGNTIYF. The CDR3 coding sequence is TGTGCCAGCAGCTCCACCGGGACAGTATCAGGAAACACCATATATTTT. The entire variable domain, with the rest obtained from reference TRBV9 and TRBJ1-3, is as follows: DSGVTQTPKHLITATGQRVTLRCSPRSGDLSVYWYQQSLDQGLQFLIQYYNGEERAKGNILERFSAQQFPDLHSELNLSSLELGDSALYFCASSSTGTVSGNTIYFGEGSWLTVV.

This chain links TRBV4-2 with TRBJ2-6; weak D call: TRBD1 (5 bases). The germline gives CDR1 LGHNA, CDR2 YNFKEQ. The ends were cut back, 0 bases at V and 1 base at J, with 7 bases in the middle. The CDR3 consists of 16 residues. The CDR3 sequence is CASSQDRTSGANVLTF. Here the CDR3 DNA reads TGTGCCAGCAGCCAAGATCGGACATCTGGGGCCAACGTCCTGACTTTC.